This T cell receptor beta chain emerged from a study of neoadjuvant nivolumab and ipilimumab in lung cancer. The assay was immunoSEQ multiplex PCR, and TCRdb's table has in-frame clones only and misses some. The data contain about 30,000 clones, 76% of them singletons. Worth noting for this clone: Its cognate antigen is unknown.

There are 13 residues in the CDR3. Germline CDR1 MGHRA, CDR2 YSYEKL. V lost 3 bases and J lost 4, with 7 bases in between. Study observations and caveats: Only a single major-pathologic-response sample was available for clonality analysis. TCR richness and clonality were higher in tumors than adjacent uninvolved lung. Resected-tumor TCR richness correlated positively with pretherapy blood richness.

The chain has TRBV4-1 and TRBJ2-1; D is perhaps TRBD2 (6 bases). The receptor was derived from an adult with non-small cell lung cancer. The sequencing used tumor tissue, collected after neoadjuvant nivolumab, alone or with ipilimumab, at or shortly before surgery. In DNA, the CDR3 is TGCGCCAGCAGCCATGGGGGGTACAATGAGCAGTTCTTC. Its protein product is CASSHGGYNEQFF.